This entry concerns a single T cell receptor beta chain. The sample originates from a study of patients and donors after allogeneic stem cell transplantation. TCRdb fed the RT-PCR reads into MiXCR, producing one record per CDR3 protein. The table includes about a million distinct CDR3 sequences, roughly 17% detected once. Germline loops: CDR1 LGHDT, CDR2 YNNKEL (reference sequence). Trimming cost V 0 bases and J 5 bases; bases outside gene matches: 8. The CDR3 consists of 17 residues. This TCR derives from a human donor who was either an allogeneic HSCT recipient or a stem cell or donor lymphocyte infusion donor (not recorded which). It is not recorded whose cells these are; they may come from a transplant donor. The V gene is TRBV3-1, the J gene TRBJ2-3; 10 nucleotides match TRBD2. Sequencing used blood, either unsorted or a sorted T cell fraction (not recorded which). CDR3 nucleotides: TGTGCCAGCAGCCAAGATCCCACTAGCGGGGAACGAGATACGCAGTATTTT. Its translation: CASSQDPTSGERDTQYF.